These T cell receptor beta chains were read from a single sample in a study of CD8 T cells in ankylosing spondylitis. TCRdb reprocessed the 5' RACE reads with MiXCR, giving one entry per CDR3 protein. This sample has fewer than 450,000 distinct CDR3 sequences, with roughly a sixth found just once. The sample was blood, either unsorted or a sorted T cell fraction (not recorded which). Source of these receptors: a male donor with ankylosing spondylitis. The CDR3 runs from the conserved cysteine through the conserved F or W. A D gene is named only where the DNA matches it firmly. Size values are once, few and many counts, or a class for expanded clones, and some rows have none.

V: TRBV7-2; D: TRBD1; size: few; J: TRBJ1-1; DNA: TGTGCCAGCAGCTCCCAGGCAGGGGGCGACGCTGAAGCTTTCTTT; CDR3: CASSSQAGGDAEAFF
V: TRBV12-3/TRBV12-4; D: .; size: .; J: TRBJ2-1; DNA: TGTGCCAGCAGTCCGCGGGCTCACAATGAGCAGTTCTTC; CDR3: CASSPRAHNEQFF
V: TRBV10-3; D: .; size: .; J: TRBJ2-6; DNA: TGTGCCATCAGTGCGGCTGGGGCCAACGTCCAGACTTTC; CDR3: CAISAAGANVQTF
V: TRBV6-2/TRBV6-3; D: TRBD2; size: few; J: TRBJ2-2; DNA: TGTGCCAGCAATCTAGCGGACACGAACACCGGGGAGCTGTTTTTT; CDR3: CASNLADTNTGELFF
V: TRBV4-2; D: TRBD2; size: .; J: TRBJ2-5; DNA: TGTGCCAGCAGCCAAGATTTAGGACTAGCGGGAGGCCAAGAGACCCAGTACTTC; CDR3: CASSQDLGLAGGQETQYF
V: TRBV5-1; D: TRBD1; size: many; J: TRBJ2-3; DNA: TGCGCCAGCAGCTCAGGGGGTTCCACAGATACGCAGTATTTT; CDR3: CASSSGGSTDTQYF
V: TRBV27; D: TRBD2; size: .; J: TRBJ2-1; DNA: TGTGCCAGCAGTACGACTAGCGGGGTGGCCAGTGAGCAGTTCTTC; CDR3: CASSTTSGVASEQFF
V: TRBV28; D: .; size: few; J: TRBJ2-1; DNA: TGTGCCAGCAGTTTCGGCTCCCCAACTCAGGGCAATGAGCAGTTCTTC; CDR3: CASSFGSPTQGNEQFF
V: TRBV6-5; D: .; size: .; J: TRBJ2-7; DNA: TGTGCCAGCAGTTACTCGATCGGGAACTCCTACGAGCAGTACTTC; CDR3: CASSYSIGNSYEQYF
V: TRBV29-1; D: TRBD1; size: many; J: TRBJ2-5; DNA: TGCAGCGCCGGGACAGGGGGCTTAGAGACCCAGTACTTC; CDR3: CSAGTGGLETQYF
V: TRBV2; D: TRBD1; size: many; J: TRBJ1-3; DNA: TGTGCCAGCGGGGACAGGGCTGGAAACACCATATATTTT; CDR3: CASGDRAGNTIYF
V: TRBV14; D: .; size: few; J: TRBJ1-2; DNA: TGTGCCAGCAGCCAGGCAGGGTATGGCTACACCTTC; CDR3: CASSQAGYGYTF
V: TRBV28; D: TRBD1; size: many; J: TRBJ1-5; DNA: TGTGCCAGCAGTTTATGGACAGGGAATCAGCCCCAGCATTTT; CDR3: CASSLWTGNQPQHF
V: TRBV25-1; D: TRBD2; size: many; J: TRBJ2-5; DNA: TGTGCCAGCAGTGAGGGGGGGAGGGAGACCCAGTACTTC; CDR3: CASSEGGRETQYF
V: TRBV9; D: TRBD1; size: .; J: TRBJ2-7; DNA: TGTGCCAGCAGCGTAAGGGACAGGGGGCCCGAGCAGTACTTC; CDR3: CASSVRDRGPEQYF
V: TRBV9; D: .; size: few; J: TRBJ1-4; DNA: TGTGCCAGCAGCCTCCAGACAGGACTCCGCGAAAAACTGTTTTTT; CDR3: CASSLQTGLREKLFF
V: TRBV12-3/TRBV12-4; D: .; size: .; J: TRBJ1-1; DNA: TGTGCCAGCAGTCTCGGGGACACGATGAACACTGAAGCTTTCTTT; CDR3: CASSLGDTMNTEAFF
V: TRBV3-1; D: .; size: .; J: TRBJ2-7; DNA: TGTGCCAGCAGCCAAGCGCGATGGAAGAAGGGACCTTACGAGCAGTACTTC; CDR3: CASSQARWKKGPYEQYF
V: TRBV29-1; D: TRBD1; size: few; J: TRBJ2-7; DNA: TGCAGCGTTGAGAGGACAGGGGGTTACGAGCAGTACTTC; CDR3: CSVERTGGYEQYF
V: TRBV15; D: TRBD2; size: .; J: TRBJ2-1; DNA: TGTGCCACCAGCAGAGGTGGAGGACTAGCGGGGCCCCCATTCTTC; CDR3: CATSRGGGLAGPPFF
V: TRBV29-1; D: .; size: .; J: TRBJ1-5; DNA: TGCAGCGTCTCACAGGGAAATCAGCCCCAGCATTTT; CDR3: CSVSQGNQPQHF
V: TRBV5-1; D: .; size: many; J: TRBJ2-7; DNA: TGCGCCAGCAGCTTGGAGCAGGGCCAGGGCGAGCAGTACTTC; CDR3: CASSLEQGQGEQYF
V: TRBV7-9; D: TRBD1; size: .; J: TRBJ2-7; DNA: TGTGCCAGCAGCTCCCGGGACAGGGGCCACGAGCAGTACTTC; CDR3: CASSSRDRGHEQYF
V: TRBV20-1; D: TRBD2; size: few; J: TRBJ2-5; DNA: TGCAGTGCTCTGGGGACTAGCGGGCGGGAGACCCAGTACTTC; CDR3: CSALGTSGRETQYF